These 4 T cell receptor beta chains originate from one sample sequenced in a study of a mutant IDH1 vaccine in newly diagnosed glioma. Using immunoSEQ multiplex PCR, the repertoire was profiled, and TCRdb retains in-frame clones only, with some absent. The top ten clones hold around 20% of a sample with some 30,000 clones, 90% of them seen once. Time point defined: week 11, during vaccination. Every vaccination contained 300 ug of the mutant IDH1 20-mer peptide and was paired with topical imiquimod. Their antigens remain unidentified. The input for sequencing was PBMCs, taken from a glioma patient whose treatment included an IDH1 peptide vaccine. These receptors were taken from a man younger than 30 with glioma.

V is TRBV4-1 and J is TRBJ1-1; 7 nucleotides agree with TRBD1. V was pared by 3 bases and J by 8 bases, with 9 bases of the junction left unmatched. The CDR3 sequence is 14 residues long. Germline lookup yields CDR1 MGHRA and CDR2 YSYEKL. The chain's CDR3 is CASSHEPGTEEAFF. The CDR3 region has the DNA TGCGCCAGCAGCCACGAACCCGGGACAGAAGAAGCTTTCTTT.

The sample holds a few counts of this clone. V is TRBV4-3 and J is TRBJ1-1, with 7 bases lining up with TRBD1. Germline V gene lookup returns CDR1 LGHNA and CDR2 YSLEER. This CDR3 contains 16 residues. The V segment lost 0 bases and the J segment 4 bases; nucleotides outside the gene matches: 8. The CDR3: CASSQEGTGEFTEAFF. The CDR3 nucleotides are TGCGCCAGCAGCCAAGAGGGCACAGGGGAGTTCACTGAAGCTTTCTTT.

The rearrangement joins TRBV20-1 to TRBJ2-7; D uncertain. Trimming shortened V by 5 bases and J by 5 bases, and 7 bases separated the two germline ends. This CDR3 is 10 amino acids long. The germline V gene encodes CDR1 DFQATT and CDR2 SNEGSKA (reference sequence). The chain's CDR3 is CSASVNEQYF. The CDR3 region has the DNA TGCAGTGCTTCCGTAAACGAGCAGTACTTC.

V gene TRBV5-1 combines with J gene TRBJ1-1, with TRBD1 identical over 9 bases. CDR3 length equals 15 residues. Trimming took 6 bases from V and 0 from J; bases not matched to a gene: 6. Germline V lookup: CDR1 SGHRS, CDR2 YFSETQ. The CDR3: CASTLGTGLNTEAFF. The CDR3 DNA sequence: TGCGCCAGCACCCTGGGGACAGGGTTGAACACTGAAGCTTTCTTT.